Listed here are 26 T cell receptor beta chains from one sample, sequenced in a study of T cell repertoires in cytomegalovirus infection. The antigens of these receptors remain unknown. TCRdb re-analysed the reads in MiXCR, keeping a single row per CDR3 protein. The sample yields fewer than 1,000,000 distinct CDR3 sequences, roughly 30% seen once. The input for sequencing was cultured CD8+ T cells from PBMCs, taken from culture after CMV antigen stimulation. These receptors were taken from a human donor in good health (CMV status not recorded). Some clones in this sample may be carry-over from other donors' samples.

This clonotype was counted ten times or more. This chain links TRBV7-2 with TRBJ1-1, with D possibly being TRBD1 (5 bases). Germline V gives CDR1 SGHTA, CDR2 FQGNSA. This CDR3 spans 15 amino acids. Trimming took off 3 bases at V and 2 bases at J, with 13 bases between the two ends. The CDR3 DNA sequence: TGTGCCAGCAGCTTTGGTCCAGGGATTAACACTGAAGCTTTCTTT. Protein product: CASSFGPGINTEAFF.

This clonotype was seen a handful of times. The genes are TRBV9 and TRBJ2-5, with 7 bases fitting TRBD2. The length of the CDR3 is 16 residues. V lost 3 bases and J lost 3; bases outside the gene matches: 11. From germline, CDR1 is SGDLS and CDR2 YYNGEE. CDR3: CASSAGGGFMKETQYF. The DNA of the CDR3 is TGTGCCAGCAGCGCCGGGGGAGGGTTTATGAAAGAGACCCAGTACTTC.

This clonotype was picked up a small number of times. The genes are TRBV7-8 and TRBJ2-3; D possibly corresponds to TRBD1 (6 bases). V was cut by 3 bases and J by 2 bases, with 24 bases left in between. This CDR3 region has 19 residues. Germline V gene sequence: CDR1 SGHVS, CDR2 FQNEAQ. The DNA for the CDR3 is TGTGCCAGCAGCTTCATGAAAGTCCCGGGACAAGTAACCACAGATACGCAGTATTTT. Translation gives CASSFMKVPGQVTTDTQYF.

This clonotype was picked up a small number of times. The V gene is TRBV28, the J gene TRBJ2-1; a possible D gene is TRBD1 (5 bases). The CDR3 runs 14 residues. The germline V gene encodes CDR1 MDHEN and CDR2 SYDVKM. V gave up 4 bases and J gave up 5 bases, with 12 bases separating them. The CDR3 here is CASSSPWTNNEQFF. DNA for the CDR3: TGTGCCAGCAGTTCTCCTTGGACAAACAATGAGCAGTTCTTC.

The chain employs TRBV7-6 and TRBJ2-5, with D possibly matching TRBD1 (5 bases). V was pared by 10 bases and J by 2 bases, with 17 bases between. This CDR3 contains 14 residues. The germline V gene encodes CDR1 SGHVS and CDR2 FNYEAQ. CDR3 loop: CATKGGAAQETQYF. DNA of the CDR3: TGTGCCACCAAGGGTGGGGCGGCTCAAGAGACCCAGTACTTC.

The V call is TRBV3-1, the J call TRBJ2-5; no clear D. V gave up 0 bases and J gave up 5 bases, with 13 bases separating them. Germline CDR1 and CDR2: LGHDT and YNNKEL (reference sequence). The CDR3 spans 15 residues. CDR3 region: CASSQEVGRPETQYF. CDR3 nucleotides: TGTGCCAGCAGCCAAGAAGTTGGCCGTCCGGAGACCCAGTACTTC.

Remarks on this clonotype: Likely a read error: the CDR3 ends without its conserved phenylalanine or tryptophan. V and J are TRBV27 and TRBJ2-7; 9 bases agree with TRBD1. The CDR3 has 17 amino acids. Trimming took 6 bases from V and 0 from J; bases not matched to a gene: 12. Germline V CDR1 and CDR2: MNHEY, SMNVEV (reference sequence). CDR3 coding DNA: TGTGCCAGCAGCCCGACAGGGGGTGCAGTCCCCTCCTACGAGCAGTACATC. This sequence encodes CASSPTGGAVPSYEQYI.

The chain combines TRBV27 with TRBJ1-6; no clear D gene. From germline, CDR1 is MNHEY and CDR2 SMNVEV (reference sequence). V was clipped by 3 bases and J by 5 bases, with 8 bases between them. The CDR3 is made up of 14 amino acids. The CDR3 reads CASSFGLDNSPLHF. The CDR3 DNA sequence: TGTGCCAGCAGTTTTGGACTTGATAATTCACCCCTCCACTTT.

The chain couples TRBV27 to TRBJ2-2; D gene unclear. The CDR3 length is 14 residues. The ends were cut back, 5 bases at V and 2 bases at J, with 9 bases in the middle. Germline V gene sequence: CDR1 MNHEY, CDR2 SMNVEV (reference sequence). The CDR3, as DNA: TGTGCCAGCAGTATCCTCCTCAACACCGGGGAGCTGTTTTTT. Translating gives CASSILLNTGELFF.

This clonotype was seen at least ten times. The chain is built from TRBV4-1 and TRBJ2-2; either TRBD1 or TRBD2 may supply D (5 bases each). The CDR3 is 17 amino acids. CDR1 MGHRA and CDR2 YSYEKL come from the germline V gene. V shed 4 bases and J shed 1 base, with 16 bases lying between them. The CDR3 region is CASSLPWGPKNTGELFF. CDR3 coding DNA: TGCGCCAGCAGCCTTCCTTGGGGACCCAAGAACACCGGGGAGCTGTTTTTT.

To note about this clonotype: The final CDR3 position lacks the conserved phenylalanine or tryptophan, pointing to a likely read error. The V call is TRBV7-2, the J call TRBJ2-1, with D possibly TRBD2 on 5 matching bases. Trimming stripped 5 bases from V and 8 bases from J, with 10 bases between. CDR1 and CDR2 (germline): SGHTA, FQGNSA. CDR3 size: 12 residues. In DNA form, the CDR3 reads TGTGCCAGCAGCCCATCGAGGGATGAGCAGTTCCTC. This translates into CASSPSRDEQFL.

This clonotype has just a few counts. This chain links TRBV19 with TRBJ1-6; D ambiguous. Looked up from germline, CDR1 is LNHDA and CDR2 is SQIVND (reference sequence). This CDR3 spans 14 amino acids. Trimming removed 5 bases at V and 8 bases at J, with 13 bases between. CDR3 DNA: TGTGCCAGTAGTTTGGACGCCGGGTATTCACCCCTCCACTTT. Amino acids: CASSLDAGYSPLHF.

This clonotype was counted only a few times. The rearrangement links TRBV19 to TRBJ1-2, with 7 bases identical to TRBD1. The V gene end was trimmed by 9 bases and the J gene end by 4 bases; junction bases not matched to a gene: 11. Germline V gene lookup returns CDR1 LNHDA and CDR2 SQIVND (reference sequence). The CDR3 contains 14 residues. Written as DNA, the CDR3 is TGTGCCAGCCTCGGACAGGCCCGACCCTATGGCTACACCTTC. This codes for CASLGQARPYGYTF.

V is TRBV12-3 or TRBV12-4 and J is TRBJ2-3; D is undetermined. Between the trimmed V and J ends, which lost 10 bases and 7 bases, there was a span of 9 bases. The CDR3 contains 10 residues. CDR3 sequence: CATDLNTQYF. The CDR3 nucleotides are TGTGCCACCGATCTAAATACGCAGTATTTT.

This clonotype has a handful of counts. Compared with germline, one end of the junction differs, possibly owing to a read error. The rearrangement joins TRBV27 to TRBJ1-1; tentatively, D is TRBD1 (6 bases). The CDR3 sequence is 15 residues long. Germline loops: CDR1 MNHEY, CDR2 SMNVEV (reference sequence). The DNA of the CDR3 is TGTGCTAGCAGTTTATGGGGGGGCCGGAGCACTGAAGCTTTCTTT. Translation: CASSLWGGRSTEAFF.

Ten or more counts support this clonotype. The chain is built from TRBV7-9 and TRBJ2-6; D unclear. V lost 10 bases, J lost 4 bases, and 11 bases lay in between. The CDR3 runs 13 residues. Per germline, CDR1 SEHNR and CDR2 FQNEAQ (reference sequence). The chain's CDR3 is CATQEIGANVLTF. The DNA for the CDR3 is TGTGCCACTCAGGAAATCGGGGCCAACGTCCTGACTTTC. Drawing the rest from reference TRBV7-9 and TRBJ2-6, the complete variable domain is DTGVSQNPRHKITKRGQNVTFRCDPISEHNRLYWYRQTLGQGPEFLTYFQNEAQLEKSRLLSDRFSAERPKGSFSTLEIQRTEQGDSAMYLCATQEIGANVLTFGAGSRLTVL.

The chain combines TRBV29-1 with TRBJ1-2; D is possibly TRBD1 (5 bases). Germline lookup yields CDR1 SQVTM and CDR2 ANQGSEA. The CDR3 is made up of 11 amino acids. The ends were cut back, 7 bases at V and 4 bases at J, with 10 bases in the middle. CDR3 bases: TGCAGCGCCGGACAAGTCTATGGCTACACCTTC. Translation gives CSAGQVYGYTF.

The chain recombines TRBV6-6 with TRBJ1-1; 8 nucleotides match TRBD1. The CDR3 length is 15 residues. The germline CDR1 and CDR2 sequences are MNHNY and SVGAGI (reference sequence). J lost 5 bases, V lost 2 bases, and 7 bases had no gene match. CDR3 in amino acids: CASSYQGQGETEAFF. CDR3 DNA sequence: TGTGCCAGCAGTTACCAAGGACAGGGTGAGACTGAAGCTTTCTTT.

The V and J genes are TRBV7-6 and TRBJ1-2, with D perhaps TRBD1 (5 bases). The CDR3 runs 14 residues. With 5 bases removed from V and 6 bases from J, the gap between germline ends came to 16 bases. The V gene's germline CDR1 is SGHVS and CDR2 FNYEAQ. The CDR3 region is CASSLGAGIDGYTF. CDR3 DNA sequence: TGTGCCAGCAGCCTAGGGGCAGGGATCGATGGCTACACCTTC.

This clonotype was seen a handful of times. The junction differs from germline at one of its ends, possibly a read error. This chain joins TRBV29-1 and TRBJ2-5, with D tentatively TRBD1 or TRBD2 (5 bases each). Germline CDR1 and CDR2: SQVTM and ANQGSEA. The CDR3 runs 15 residues. The CDR3 loop is CSGEVHDWGKETQYF. DNA for the CDR3: TGCAGCGGTGAAGTCCATGATTGGGGGAAAGAGACCCAGTACTTC.

Concerning this clonotype: An end of the junction does not agree with germline; a read error may underlie this. The genes are TRBV12-3 or TRBV12-4 and TRBJ1-1; 8 bases fit TRBD1. This CDR3 is built from 15 residues. The CDR3 sequence: CASSPARGLSTGAFF. CDR3 nucleotides: TGTGCCAGCAGCCCTGCCAGGGGGCTGAGCACTGGAGCTTTCTTT.

This clonotype appeared a few times. V is TRBV7-9 and J is TRBJ1-2; D is unclear. The CDR3 spans 15 residues. V was cut by 4 bases and J by 1 base, with 13 bases left in between. CDR1 and CDR2 (germline): SEHNR, FQNEAQ (reference sequence). The CDR3 is CASSSSPMDNYGYTF. The CDR3, as DNA: TGTGCCAGCAGCTCGAGCCCCATGGATAACTATGGCTACACCTTC.

The gene calls are TRBV28 and TRBJ1-5; maybe TRBD1 (6 bases). There are 16 residues in the CDR3. Deletions cut 3 bases from V and 0 bases from J, with 12 bases between. Germline loops: CDR1 MDHEN, CDR2 SYDVKM. CDR3: CASSLRGTDSNQPQHF. CDR3 nucleotide sequence: TGTGCCAGCAGTTTGAGGGGGACTGATAGCAATCAGCCCCAGCATTTT.

This rearrangement joins TRBV4-3 to TRBJ1-5; 7 bases are a match to TRBD1. This CDR3 region has 16 residues. J was trimmed by 7 bases and V by 0 bases; bases with no gene match: 9. The germline V gene has CDR1 LGHNA and CDR2 YSLEER. CDR3 in amino acids: CASSQEVTGSLQPQHF. The CDR3 DNA is TGCGCCAGCAGCCAAGAAGTGACAGGGAGTTTACAGCCCCAGCATTTT.

V is TRBV5-1 and J is TRBJ2-1; 9 bases are shared with TRBD2. Trimming removed 3 bases from V and 8 bases from J; junction bases left unmatched: 6. The CDR3 totals 14 residues. CDR1 is SGHRS and CDR2 is YFSETQ in the germline V gene. In nucleotides, the CDR3 is TGCGCCAGCAGCTGGGGACTAGCATCCGATGAGCAGTTCTTC. It specifies CASSWGLASDEQFF.

V gene TRBV19 combines with J gene TRBJ1-2; 9 nucleotides agree with TRBD1. The CDR3 is made up of 15 amino acids. Germline values: CDR1 LNHDA, CDR2 SQIVND (reference sequence). V dropped 7 bases and J dropped 0; count of bases not matched to a gene: 6. The CDR3 nucleotides read TGTGCCAGTAATATCGGACAGGGGACTAACTATGGCTACACCTTC. It translates to CASNIGQGTNYGYTF.